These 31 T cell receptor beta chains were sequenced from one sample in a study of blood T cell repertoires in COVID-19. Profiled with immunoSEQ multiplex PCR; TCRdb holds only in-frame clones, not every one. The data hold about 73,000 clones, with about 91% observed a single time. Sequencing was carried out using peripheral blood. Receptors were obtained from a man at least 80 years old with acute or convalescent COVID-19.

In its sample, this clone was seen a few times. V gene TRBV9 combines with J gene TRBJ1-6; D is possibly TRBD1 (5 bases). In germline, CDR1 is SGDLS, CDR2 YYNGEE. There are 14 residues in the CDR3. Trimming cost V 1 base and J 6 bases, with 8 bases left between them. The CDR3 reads CASSVSDSNSPLHF. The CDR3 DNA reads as TGTGCCAGCAGCGTATCCGACAGTAATTCACCCCTCCACTTT.

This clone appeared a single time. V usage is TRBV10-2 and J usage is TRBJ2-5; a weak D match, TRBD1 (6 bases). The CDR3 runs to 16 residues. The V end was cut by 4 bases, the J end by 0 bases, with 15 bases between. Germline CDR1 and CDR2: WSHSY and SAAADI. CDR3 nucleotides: TGCGCCAGCAGTGTTTGGGACAATGGGGACCAAGAGACCCAGTACTTC. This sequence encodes CASSVWDNGDQETQYF.

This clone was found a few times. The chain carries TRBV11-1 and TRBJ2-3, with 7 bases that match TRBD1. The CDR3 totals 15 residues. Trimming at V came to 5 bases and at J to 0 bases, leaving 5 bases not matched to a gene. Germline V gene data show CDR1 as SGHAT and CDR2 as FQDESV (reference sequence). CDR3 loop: CASSAGTASTDTQYF. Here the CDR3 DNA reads TGTGCCAGCAGCGCCGGGACAGCGAGCACAGATACGCAGTATTTT.

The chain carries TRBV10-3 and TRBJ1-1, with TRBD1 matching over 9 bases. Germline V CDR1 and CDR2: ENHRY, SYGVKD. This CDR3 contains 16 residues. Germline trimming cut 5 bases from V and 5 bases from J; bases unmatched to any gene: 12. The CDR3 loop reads CAISPGTGRQETEAFF. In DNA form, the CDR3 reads TGTGCCATCAGTCCCGGGACAGGGCGGCAAGAGACTGAAGCTTTCTTT.

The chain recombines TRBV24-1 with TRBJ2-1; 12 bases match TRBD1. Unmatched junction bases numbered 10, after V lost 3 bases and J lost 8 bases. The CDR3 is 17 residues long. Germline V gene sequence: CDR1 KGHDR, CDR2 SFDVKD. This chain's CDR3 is CATSDLSGTGGRYEQFF. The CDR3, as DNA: TGTGCCACCAGTGATCTGTCCGGGACAGGGGGCAGGTATGAGCAGTTCTTC.

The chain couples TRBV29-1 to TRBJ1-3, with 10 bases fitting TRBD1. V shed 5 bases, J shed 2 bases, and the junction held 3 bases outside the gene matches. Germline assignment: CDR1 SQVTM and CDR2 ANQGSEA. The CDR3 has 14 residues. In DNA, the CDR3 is TGCAGCGTTATGGGACAGGGGACTGGAAACACCATATATTTT. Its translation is CSVMGQGTGNTIYF.

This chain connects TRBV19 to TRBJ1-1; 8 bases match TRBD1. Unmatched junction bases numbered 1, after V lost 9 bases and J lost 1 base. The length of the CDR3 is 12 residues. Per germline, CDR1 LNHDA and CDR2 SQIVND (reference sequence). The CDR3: CASDRGNTEAFF. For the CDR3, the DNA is TGTGCCAGCGACAGGGGGAACACTGAAGCTTTCTTT.

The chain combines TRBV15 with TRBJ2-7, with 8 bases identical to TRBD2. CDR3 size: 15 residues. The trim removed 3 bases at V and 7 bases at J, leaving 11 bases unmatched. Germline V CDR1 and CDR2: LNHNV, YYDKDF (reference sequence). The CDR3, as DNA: TGTGCCACCAGCAGGCTTATAGCGGGGATAAGGGAGCAGTACTTC. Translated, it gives CATSRLIAGIREQYF.

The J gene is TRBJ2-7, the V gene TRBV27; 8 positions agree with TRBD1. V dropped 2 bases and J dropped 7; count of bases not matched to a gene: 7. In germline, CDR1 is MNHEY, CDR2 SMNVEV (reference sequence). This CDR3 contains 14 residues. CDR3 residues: CASSLQPTGGEQYF. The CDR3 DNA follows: TGTGCCAGCAGTTTACAGCCCACAGGGGGAGAGCAGTACTTC.

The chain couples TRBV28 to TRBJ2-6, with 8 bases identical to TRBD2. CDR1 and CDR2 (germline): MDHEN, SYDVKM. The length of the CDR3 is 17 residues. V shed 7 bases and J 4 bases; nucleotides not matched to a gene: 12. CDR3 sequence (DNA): TGTGCCAGCACCTCGGGAGGGTCGTTTACCGGGGCCAACGTCCTGACTTTC. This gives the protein CASTSGGSFTGANVLTF.

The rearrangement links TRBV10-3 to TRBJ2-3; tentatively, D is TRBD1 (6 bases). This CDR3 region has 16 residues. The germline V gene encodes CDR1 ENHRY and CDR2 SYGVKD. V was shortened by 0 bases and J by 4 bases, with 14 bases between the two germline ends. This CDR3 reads CAISESIGRGADTQYF. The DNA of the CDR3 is TGTGCCATCAGTGAGTCGATCGGCAGGGGCGCAGATACGCAGTATTTT.

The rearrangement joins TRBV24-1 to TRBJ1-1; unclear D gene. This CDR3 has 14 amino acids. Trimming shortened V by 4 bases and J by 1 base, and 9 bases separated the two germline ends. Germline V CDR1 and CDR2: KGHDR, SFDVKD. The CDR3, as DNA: TGTGCCACCAGTGACGCCCGGGGGAACACTGAAGCTTTCTTT. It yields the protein CATSDARGNTEAFF.

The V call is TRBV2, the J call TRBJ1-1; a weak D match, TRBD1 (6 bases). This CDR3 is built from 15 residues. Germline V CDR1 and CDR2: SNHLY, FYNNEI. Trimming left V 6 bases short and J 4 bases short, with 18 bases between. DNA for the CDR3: TGTGCCAGCAGGGCGAGGACAGCTCTCTTCACTGAAGCTTTCTTT. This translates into CASRARTALFTEAFF.

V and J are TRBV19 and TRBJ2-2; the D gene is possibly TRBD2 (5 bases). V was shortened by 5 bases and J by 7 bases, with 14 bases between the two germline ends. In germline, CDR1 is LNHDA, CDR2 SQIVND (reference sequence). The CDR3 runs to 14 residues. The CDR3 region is CASSVRIGLGELFF. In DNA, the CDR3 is TGTGCCAGTAGTGTCCGGATCGGACTCGGGGAGCTGTTTTTT.

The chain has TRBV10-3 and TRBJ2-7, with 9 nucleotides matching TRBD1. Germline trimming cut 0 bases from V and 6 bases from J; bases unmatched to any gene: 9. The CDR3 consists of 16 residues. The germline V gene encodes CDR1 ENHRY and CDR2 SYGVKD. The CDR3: CAISESSGTGWGEQYF. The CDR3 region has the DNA TGTGCCATCAGTGAGTCGAGCGGGACAGGGTGGGGCGAGCAGTACTTC.

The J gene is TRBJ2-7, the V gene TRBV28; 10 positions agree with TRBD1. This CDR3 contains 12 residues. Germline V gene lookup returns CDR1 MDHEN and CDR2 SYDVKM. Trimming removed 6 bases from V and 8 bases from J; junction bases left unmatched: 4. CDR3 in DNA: TGTGCCAGCAGGGACAGGGGGTCCAAGCAGTACTTC. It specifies CASRDRGSKQYF.

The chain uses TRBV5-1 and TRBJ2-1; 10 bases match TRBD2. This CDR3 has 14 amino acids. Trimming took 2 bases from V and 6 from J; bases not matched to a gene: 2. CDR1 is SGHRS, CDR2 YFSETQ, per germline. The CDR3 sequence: CASSLAGGFNEQFF. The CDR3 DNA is TGCGCCAGCAGCTTAGCGGGAGGGTTCAATGAGCAGTTCTTC.

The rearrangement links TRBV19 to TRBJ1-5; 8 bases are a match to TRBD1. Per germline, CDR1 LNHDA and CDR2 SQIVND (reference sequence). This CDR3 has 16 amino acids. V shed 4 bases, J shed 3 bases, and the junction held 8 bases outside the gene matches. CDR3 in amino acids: CASSTVTGANNQPQHF. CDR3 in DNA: TGTGCCAGTAGTACCGTGACAGGGGCCAACAATCAGCCCCAGCATTTT. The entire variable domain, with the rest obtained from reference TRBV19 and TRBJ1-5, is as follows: DGGITQSPKYLFRKEGQNVTLSCEQNLNHDAMYWYRQDPGQGLRLIYYSQIVNDFQKGDIAEGYSVSREKKESFPLTVTSAQKNPTAFYLCASSTVTGANNQPQHFGDGTRLSIL.

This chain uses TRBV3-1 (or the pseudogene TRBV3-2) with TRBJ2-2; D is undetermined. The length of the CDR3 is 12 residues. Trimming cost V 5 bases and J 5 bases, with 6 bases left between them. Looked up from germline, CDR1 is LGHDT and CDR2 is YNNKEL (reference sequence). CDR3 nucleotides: TGTGCCAGCAGCTCCCGGACCGGGGAGCTGTTTTTT. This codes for CASSSRTGELFF.

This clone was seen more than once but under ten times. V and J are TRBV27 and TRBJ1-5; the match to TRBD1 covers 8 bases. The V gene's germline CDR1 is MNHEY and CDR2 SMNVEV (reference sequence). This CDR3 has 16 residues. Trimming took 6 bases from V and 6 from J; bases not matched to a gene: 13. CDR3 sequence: CASSQITGGVGQPQHF. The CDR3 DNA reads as TGTGCCAGCAGCCAAATAACAGGGGGGGTCGGTCAGCCCCAGCATTTT.

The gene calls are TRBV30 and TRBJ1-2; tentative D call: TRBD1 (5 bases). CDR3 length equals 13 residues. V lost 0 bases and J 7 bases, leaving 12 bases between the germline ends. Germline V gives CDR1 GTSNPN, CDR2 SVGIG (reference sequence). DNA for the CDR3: TGTGCCTGGAGTGTAGGCAGGGTTGGTGGCTACACCTTC. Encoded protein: CAWSVGRVGGYTF.

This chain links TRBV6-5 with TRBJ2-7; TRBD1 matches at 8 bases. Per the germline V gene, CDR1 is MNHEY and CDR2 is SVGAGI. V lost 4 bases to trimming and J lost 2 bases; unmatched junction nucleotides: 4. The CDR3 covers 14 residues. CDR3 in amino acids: CASSSPTGAYEQYF. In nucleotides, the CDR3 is TGTGCCAGCAGTTCCCCGACAGGGGCCTACGAGCAGTACTTC.

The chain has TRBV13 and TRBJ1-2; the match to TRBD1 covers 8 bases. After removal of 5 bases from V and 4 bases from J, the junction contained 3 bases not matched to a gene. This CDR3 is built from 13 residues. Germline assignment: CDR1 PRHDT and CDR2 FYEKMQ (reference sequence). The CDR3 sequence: CASSAGTGYGYTF. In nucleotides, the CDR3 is TGTGCCAGCAGCGCCGGGACAGGCTATGGCTACACCTTC.

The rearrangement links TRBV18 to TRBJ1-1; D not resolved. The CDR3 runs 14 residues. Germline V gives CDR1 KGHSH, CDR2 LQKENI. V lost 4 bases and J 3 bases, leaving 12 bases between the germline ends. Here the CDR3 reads CASSRGALDTEAFF. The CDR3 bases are TGTGCCAGCTCACGGGGAGCCTTGGACACTGAAGCTTTCTTT.

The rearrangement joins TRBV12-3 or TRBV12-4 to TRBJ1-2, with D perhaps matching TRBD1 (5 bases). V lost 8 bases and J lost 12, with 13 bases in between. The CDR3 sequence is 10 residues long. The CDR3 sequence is CASGRGGDTF. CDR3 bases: TGTGCCAGCGGTCGCGGGGGTGACACCTTC.

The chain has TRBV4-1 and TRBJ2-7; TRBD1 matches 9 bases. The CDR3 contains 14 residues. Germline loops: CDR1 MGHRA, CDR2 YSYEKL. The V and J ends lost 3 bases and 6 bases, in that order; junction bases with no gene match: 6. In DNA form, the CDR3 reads TGCGCCAGCAGCCAGGGACAGGGATATGGCGAGCAGTACTTC. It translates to CASSQGQGYGEQYF.

Written as DNA, the CDR3 is TGTGCCAGCACCCCGAAGGGGACAGATACGCAGTATTTT. Its protein is CASTPKGTDTQYF. The rearrangement uses TRBV25-1 and TRBJ2-3, with D possibly being TRBD1 (5 bases). The CDR3 is 13 residues long. Trimming cost V 7 bases and J 3 bases, with 11 bases left between them. Per germline, CDR1 MGHDK and CDR2 SYGVNS. Combining the CDR3 with reference TRBV25-1 and TRBJ2-3 gives the whole variable domain EADIYQTPRYLVIGTGKKITLECSQTMGHDKMYWYQQDPGMELHLIHYSYGVNSTEKGDLSSESTVSRIRTEHFPLTLESARPSHTSQYLCASTPKGTDTQYFGPGTRLTVL.

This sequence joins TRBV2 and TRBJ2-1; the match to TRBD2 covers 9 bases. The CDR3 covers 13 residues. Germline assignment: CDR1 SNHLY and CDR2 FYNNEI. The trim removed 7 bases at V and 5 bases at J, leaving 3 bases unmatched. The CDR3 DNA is TGTGCCAGCAAGCGGGGGGACAACAATGAGCAGTTCTTC. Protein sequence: CASKRGDNNEQFF.

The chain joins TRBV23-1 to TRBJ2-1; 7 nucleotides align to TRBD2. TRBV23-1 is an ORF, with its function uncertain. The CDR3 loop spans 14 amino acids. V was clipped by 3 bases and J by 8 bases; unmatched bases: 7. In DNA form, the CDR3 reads TGCGCCAGCAGTCATGCTCCGGGAGGTGATGAGCAGTTCTTC. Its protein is CASSHAPGGDEQFF.

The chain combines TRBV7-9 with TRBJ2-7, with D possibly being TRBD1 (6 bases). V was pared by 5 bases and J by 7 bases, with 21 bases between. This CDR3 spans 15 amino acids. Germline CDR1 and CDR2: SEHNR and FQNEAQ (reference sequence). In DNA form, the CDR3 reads TGTGCCAGCAGCCAATCCGGGACACCTATAAGTGAGCAGTACTTC. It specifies CASSQSGTPISEQYF.

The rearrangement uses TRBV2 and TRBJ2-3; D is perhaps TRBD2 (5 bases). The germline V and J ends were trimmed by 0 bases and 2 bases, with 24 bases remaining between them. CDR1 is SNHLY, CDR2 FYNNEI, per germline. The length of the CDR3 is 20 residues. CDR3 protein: CASSEALLGFRLRDTDTQYF. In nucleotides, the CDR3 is TGTGCCAGCAGTGAAGCGCTTCTGGGGTTCAGGCTTCGGGACACAGATACGCAGTATTTT.